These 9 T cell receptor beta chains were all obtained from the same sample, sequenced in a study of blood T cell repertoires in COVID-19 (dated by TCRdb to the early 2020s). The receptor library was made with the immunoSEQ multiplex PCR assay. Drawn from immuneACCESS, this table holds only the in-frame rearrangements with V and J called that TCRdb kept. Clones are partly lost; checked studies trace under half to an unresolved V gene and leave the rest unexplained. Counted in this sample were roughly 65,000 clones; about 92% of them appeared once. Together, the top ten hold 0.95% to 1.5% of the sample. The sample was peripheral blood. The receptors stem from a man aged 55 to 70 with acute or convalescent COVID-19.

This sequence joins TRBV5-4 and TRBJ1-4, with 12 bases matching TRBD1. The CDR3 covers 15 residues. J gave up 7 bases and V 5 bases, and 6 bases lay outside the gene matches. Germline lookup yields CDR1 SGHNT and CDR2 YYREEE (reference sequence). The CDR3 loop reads CASSRDRGQSEKLFF. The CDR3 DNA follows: TGTGCCAGCAGTCGGGACAGGGGGCAAAGTGAAAAACTGTTTTTT. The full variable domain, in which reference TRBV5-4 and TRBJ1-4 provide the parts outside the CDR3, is ETGVTQSPTHLIKTRGQQVTLRCSSQSGHNTVSWYQQALGQGPQFIFQYYREEENGRGNFPPRFSGLQFPNYSSELNVNALELDDSALYLCASSRDRGQSEKLFFGSGTQLSVL.

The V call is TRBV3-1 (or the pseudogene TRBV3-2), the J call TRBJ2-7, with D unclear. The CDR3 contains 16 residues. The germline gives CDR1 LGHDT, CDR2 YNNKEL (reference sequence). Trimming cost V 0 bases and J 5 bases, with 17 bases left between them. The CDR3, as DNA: TGTGCCAGCAGCCAAGATTTAGGCGGCCTGACCGACGAGCAGTACTTC. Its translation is CASSQDLGGLTDEQYF.

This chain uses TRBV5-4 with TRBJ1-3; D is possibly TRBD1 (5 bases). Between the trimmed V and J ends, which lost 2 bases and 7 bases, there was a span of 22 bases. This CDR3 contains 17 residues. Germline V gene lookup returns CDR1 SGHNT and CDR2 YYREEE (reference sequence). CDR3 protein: CASSFAQVGGYGNTIYF. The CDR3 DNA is TGTGCCAGCAGCTTTGCACAGGTCGGGGGGTATGGGAACACCATATATTTT.

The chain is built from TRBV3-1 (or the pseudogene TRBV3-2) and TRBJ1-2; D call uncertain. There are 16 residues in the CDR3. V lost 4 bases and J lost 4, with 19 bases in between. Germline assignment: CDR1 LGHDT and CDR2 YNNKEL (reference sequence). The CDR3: CASSPGSSPLGYGYTF. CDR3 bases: TGTGCCAGCAGCCCGGGAAGTTCTCCCCTCGGCTATGGCTACACCTTC.

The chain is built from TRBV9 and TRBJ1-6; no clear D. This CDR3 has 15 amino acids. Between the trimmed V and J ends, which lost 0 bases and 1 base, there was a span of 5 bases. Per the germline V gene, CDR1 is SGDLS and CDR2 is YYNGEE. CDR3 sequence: CASSVAGSYNSPLHF. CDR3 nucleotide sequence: TGTGCCAGCAGCGTAGCGGGGTCCTATAATTCACCCCTCCACTTT.

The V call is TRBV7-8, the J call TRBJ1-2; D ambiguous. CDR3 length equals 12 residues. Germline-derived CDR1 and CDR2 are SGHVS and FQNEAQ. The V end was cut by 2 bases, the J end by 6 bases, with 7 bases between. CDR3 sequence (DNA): TGTGCCAGCAGCTTAAGTGAGGATGGCTACACCTTC. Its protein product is CASSLSEDGYTF.

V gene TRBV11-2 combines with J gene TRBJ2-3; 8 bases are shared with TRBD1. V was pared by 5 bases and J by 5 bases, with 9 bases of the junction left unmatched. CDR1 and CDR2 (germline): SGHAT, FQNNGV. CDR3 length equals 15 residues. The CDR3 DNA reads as TGTGCCAGCAGCCGCGGGACAGGTAAACAAGATACGCAGTATTTT. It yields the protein CASSRGTGKQDTQYF.

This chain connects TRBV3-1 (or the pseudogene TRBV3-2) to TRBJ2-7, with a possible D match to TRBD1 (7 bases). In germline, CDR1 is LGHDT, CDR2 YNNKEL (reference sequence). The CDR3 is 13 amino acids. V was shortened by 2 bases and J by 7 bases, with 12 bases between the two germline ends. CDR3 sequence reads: CASSQIQGREQYF. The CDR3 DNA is TGTGCCAGCAGCCAAATACAGGGGAGGGAGCAGTACTTC.

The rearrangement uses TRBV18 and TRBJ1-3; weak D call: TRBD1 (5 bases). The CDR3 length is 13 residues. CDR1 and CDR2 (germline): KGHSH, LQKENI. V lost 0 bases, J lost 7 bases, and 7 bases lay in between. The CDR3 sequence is CASSPPAGNTIYF. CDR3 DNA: TGTGCCAGCTCACCACCGGCAGGGAACACCATATATTTT.